These 2 T cell receptor beta chains came from one sample sequenced in a study of blood T cells in healthy people across ages. With a J-beta primer mix and a sample-barcoded 5' primer, a second PCR ran about 6 to 11 cycles. A single record per CDR3 protein comes from TCRdb applying MiXCR to the 5' RACE reads. Of roughly 900,000 distinct CDR3 sequences in the sample, about 48% are singletons; the top ten hold 13%. Sequencing was performed on blood. The receptors originated from a man aged 25 to 45 in good health.

This clonotype has a handful of counts. This chain links TRBV10-3 with TRBJ2-5; either TRBD1 or TRBD2 may supply D (5 bases each). Matching the DNA end better, TRBJ2-7 makes the J call doubtful. Germline V CDR1 and CDR2: ENHRY, SYGVKD. The CDR3 extends over 12 amino acids. The CDR3 reads CASSGAFSEQYF. Written as DNA, the CDR3 is TGTGCCAGCTCCGGGGCCTTTTCCGAGCAGTACTTC.

CDR3 in amino acids: CASSFTGNYNEQYF. The CDR3 DNA reads TGTGCCAGCAGCTTCACAGGGAACTACAATGAGCAGTACTTC. The chain combines TRBV7-9 with TRBJ2-5, with D possibly matching TRBD1 (6 bases). V lost 3 bases and J 11 bases, leaving 19 bases between the germline ends. In germline, CDR1 is SEHNR, CDR2 FQNEAQ (reference sequence). The CDR3 contains 14 residues.